This T cell receptor (beta chain) was identified during a study of blood T cell repertoires in COVID-19 (dated by TCRdb to about 2020). Regarding the complete study: Collaborator samples came from the United States, Italy and Spain and covered acute and convalescent phases of COVID-19. The prospective study material was composed of cDNA or gDNA derived from T cells, B-cell-depleted T cells, or PBMCs. The dataset comprised deeply sampled blood TCRbeta repertoires from subjects exposed to, actively infected with, or recovered from COVID-19. The repertoires were released in a freely available public database intended as a resource for research on the immune response to SARS-CoV-2. The samples were drawn from two sources: the first 160 participants of the ongoing ImmuneRACE study, and about 1,300 subjects contributed by 6 global collaborators. The sample metadata nearly always contained a de-identified subject ID, COVID-19 status, age in years and sex. Where available, HLA class I and class II types were taken from metadata supplied by the sample provider and were not determined by assay-based typing. The full study reports these points: Clinical and demographic metadata were provided uncurated, with the amount varying by source and participant.

A word on this clone: Its antigen remains unidentified. Base qualities are not provided; no much larger clone lies one nucleotide away.

The CDR3 sequence holds 16 residues, the cysteine and phenylalanine included. Only the CDR3 region is kept as DNA, spanning 48 bases read in frame from base 1. V is pruned by 1 base and J by 4 bases, leaving 7 bases of the junction without a gene match. According to the germline V gene (reference sequence), CDR1 reads MNHEY and CDR2 reads SMNVEV. The collaborating institutions used their own protocols to collect whole blood in K2EDTA tubes. For TCRbeta analysis, collaborator samples were shipped as frozen whole blood, as isolated PBMCs, or as DNA extracted from either sample type. TCRbeta CDR3 regions were amplified from genomic DNA using the immunoSEQ Assay, a bias-controlled multiplex PCR. The authors processed their data as follows. Within the assay, amplification of reference gene primers was used to estimate how many nucleated cells each sample contained. To quantify the absolute abundance of each unique TCRbeta CDR3 rearrangement, sequence reads were collapsed and filtered. For each sample, productive Simpson clonality was calculated by taking the square root of Simpson's diversity index across productive rearrangements. TCRdb took this table from immuneACCESS and kept in-frame rearrangements with V and J called. Such tables lack part of the clones; where checked against another copy, unresolved V genes explain under half of the gap, and the rest is unexplained. That table furnishes V, J and clone size, whereas the DNA furnished D and trimming. This sample is represented by about 99,000 clones; roughly 88% of them were singletons. The ten largest clones add up to 3% to 3.5% of the sample.

The sample taken for sequencing was peripheral blood. This clonotype originated in a human donor in a cohort sampled during active COVID-19. The V gene is TRBV27 and the J gene is TRBJ2-1, with 7 junctional bases fitting TRBD2. Read as DNA, the sequence is TGTGCCAGCAGTTTATGGCGGGAGTCGGTTTACAATGAGCAGTTCTTC. Its coded protein is CASSLWRESVYNEQFF.